These 11 T cell receptor beta chains were sequenced from one sample in a study of blood T cell repertoires in COVID-19. The data were produced by immunoSEQ multiplex PCR, yet TCRdb's version contains in-frame clones alone and is incomplete. The sample records about 80,000 clones, about 91% being singletons. Source material: peripheral blood. The receptors originated from an elderly woman with acute or convalescent COVID-19.

This chain uses TRBV9 with TRBJ2-1; D gene unclear. Germline CDR1 SGDLS, CDR2 YYNGEE. The CDR3 is made up of 14 amino acids. V dropped 0 bases and J dropped 4 bases, with 8 bases sitting between them. The CDR3 region has the DNA TGTGCCAGCAGCGTAGCTATGCATTACAATGAGCAGTTCTTC. It encodes CASSVAMHYNEQFF.

For the CDR3, the DNA is TGCGCCCAAAGGGTGTACCAGGGCAATGAAAAACTGTTTTTT. It yields the protein CAQRVYQGNEKLFF. V is TRBV23-1 and J is TRBJ1-4, with D possibly TRBD1 on 5 matching bases. TRBV23-1 is reported as an ORF; its role is uncertain. Trimming shortened V by 11 bases and J by 5 bases, and 18 bases separated the two germline ends. This CDR3 spans 14 amino acids.

V and J are TRBV7-8 and TRBJ2-7; 8 nucleotides agree with TRBD1. From germline, CDR1 is SGHVS and CDR2 FQNEAQ. The CDR3 runs 17 residues. V lost 1 base and J lost 2; bases outside the gene matches: 10. The CDR3 nucleotides read TGTGCCAGCAGCTTAGTTGCGAACGGACAGGGAACCTACGAGCAGTACTTC. This translates into CASSLVANGQGTYEQYF.

This clone was recorded a few times. V gene TRBV9 combines with J gene TRBJ1-2, with no clear D. V lost 4 bases and J lost 4, with 17 bases in between. The CDR3 is made up of 15 amino acids. Germline V gene data show CDR1 as SGDLS and CDR2 as YYNGEE. The DNA for the CDR3 is TGTGCCAGCAGCCCCGGGAACTGGGTATCCTATGGCTACACCTTC. Translating it yields CASSPGNWVSYGYTF.

V and J are TRBV12-5 and TRBJ1-1, with D possibly matching TRBD1 (6 bases). Trimming removed 6 bases from V and 6 bases from J, with 11 bases in between. The CDR3 runs 12 residues. The germline gives CDR1 LGHNT, CDR2 FRNRAP. CDR3 in amino acids: CASGGTSPEAFF. CDR3 sequence (DNA): TGTGCTAGTGGCGGGACAAGTCCTGAAGCTTTCTTT.

The genes are TRBV6-5 and TRBJ2-1; tentative D call: TRBD2 (5 bases). V was trimmed by 8 bases and J by 2 bases, leaving 13 bases between them. In germline, CDR1 is MNHEY, CDR2 SVGAGI. This CDR3 contains 14 residues. DNA of the CDR3: TGTGCCAGCTACCCGGACTCCACCTACAATGAGCAGTTCTTC. This translates into CASYPDSTYNEQFF.

The chain uses TRBV11-2 and TRBJ2-3; 9 bases map to TRBD1. Germline loops: CDR1 SGHAT, CDR2 FQNNGV. This CDR3 spans 15 amino acids. J was trimmed by 3 bases and V by 5 bases; bases with no gene match: 6. The CDR3 nucleotides read TGTGCCAGCAGCCTAGGGACAGGGCGAACAGATACGCAGTATTTT. Translated, it gives CASSLGTGRTDTQYF.

This chain joins TRBV6-5 and TRBJ2-1; D possibly corresponds to TRBD2 (5 bases). This CDR3 contains 14 residues. CDR1 MNHEY and CDR2 SVGAGI come from the germline V gene. The ends were cut back, 8 bases at V and 0 bases at J, with 11 bases in the middle. The CDR3 DNA reads TGTGCCAGCCGCCCGGAGGACTCCTACAATGAGCAGTTCTTC. This sequence encodes CASRPEDSYNEQFF.

This clone was detected once. The rearrangement joins TRBV9 to TRBJ2-5; 8 nucleotides match TRBD2. The V gene's germline CDR1 is SGDLS and CDR2 YYNGEE. With 3 bases clipped from V and 4 bases from J, the junction kept 5 bases outside the gene matches. The CDR3 totals 14 residues. DNA of the CDR3: TGTGCCAGCAGCGCGGGGGGGCAGTTAGAGACCCAGTACTTC. This sequence encodes CASSAGGQLETQYF.

The chain uses TRBV6-5 and TRBJ2-7; 9 positions agree with TRBD2. Trimming at V came to 6 bases and at J to 2 bases, leaving 8 bases not matched to a gene. Germline V gene lookup returns CDR1 MNHEY and CDR2 SVGAGI. CDR3 length equals 15 residues. As DNA, the CDR3 is TGTGCCAGCAGCGCTAGTAGCGGGGGCCCCTACGAGCAGTACTTC. Translation: CASSASSGGPYEQYF.

The rearrangement joins TRBV2 to TRBJ2-6, with D hard to call. The germline V and J ends were trimmed by 3 bases and 0 bases, with 6 bases remaining between them. Germline V gene lookup returns CDR1 SNHLY and CDR2 FYNNEI. The CDR3 spans 15 residues. CDR3 in amino acids: CASSDWSSGANVLTF. The CDR3 bases are TGTGCCAGCAGTGATTGGAGCTCTGGGGCCAACGTCCTGACTTTC.